This entry lists 32 T cell receptor beta chains sequenced from one sample in a study of T cells in tuberculosis. TCRdb's copy holds only in-frame clones and misses some; the assay was immunoSEQ multiplex PCR. Of some 41,000 clones listed, roughly 94% are singletons. Sequencing was carried out using PBMCs. The receptors stem from a donor aged 10 to 29 with latent tuberculosis or without tuberculosis infection. Some clones in this sample may be carry-over from other donors' samples.

The CDR3 nucleotides read TGTGCCAGCAGTTCCCTAGCGGGAGAGAAGTACGAGCAGTACTTC. Protein sequence: CASSSLAGEKYEQYF. The V call is TRBV6-6, the J call TRBJ2-7; 10 positions match TRBD2. The CDR3 sequence is 15 residues long. The germline V gene has CDR1 MNHNY and CDR2 SVGAGI (reference sequence). J gave up 4 bases and V 4 bases, and 7 bases lay outside the gene matches.

The chain couples TRBV5-1 to TRBJ1-3, with D uncertain. The CDR3 extends over 14 amino acids. The V and J ends lost 4 bases and 2 bases respectively, with 10 bases between them. Germline V gene sequence: CDR1 SGHRS, CDR2 YFSETQ. CDR3 in DNA: TGCGCCAGCAGCGAGAGAGCGGCTGGAAACACCATATATTTT. Residues: CASSERAAGNTIYF.

V is TRBV10-1 and J is TRBJ2-2; a possible D gene is TRBD2 (6 bases). V lost 7 bases and J 5 bases, leaving 17 bases between the germline ends. The CDR3 has 15 residues. Looked up from germline, CDR1 is WNHNN and CDR2 is SYGVQD (reference sequence). CDR3: CASNPNAGGTGELFF. The CDR3 DNA is TGCGCCAGCAATCCTAACGCAGGAGGGACCGGGGAGCTGTTTTTT.

The CDR3 region is CASSLVTKEETQYF. The CDR3 DNA follows: TGCGCCAGCAGCTTGGTGACTAAGGAAGAGACCCAGTACTTC. V and J are TRBV5-1 and TRBJ2-5; weak D call: TRBD2 (5 bases). The ends were cut back, 0 bases at V and 3 bases at J, with 9 bases in the middle. The CDR3 totals 14 residues. Germline lookup yields CDR1 SGHRS and CDR2 YFSETQ.

CDR3 loop: CSVEVGDEAFF. CDR3 nucleotides: TGCAGCGTTGAAGTCGGGGATGAAGCTTTCTTT. This rearrangement joins TRBV29-1 to TRBJ1-1; D is uncertain. Trimming took 1 base from V and 7 from J, leaving 7 bases between them. The CDR3 totals 11 residues. Germline V CDR1 and CDR2: SQVTM, ANQGSEA.

This rearrangement joins TRBV29-1 to TRBJ2-1, with 12 nucleotides matching TRBD2. The CDR3 is 13 residues long. Germline values: CDR1 SQVTM, CDR2 ANQGSEA. The DNA of the CDR3 is TGCATCGCTTCTCTAGCGGGAGGGAATGAGCAGTTCTTC. Translating it yields CIASLAGGNEQFF.

The chain links TRBV5-5 to TRBJ1-1; 8 bases line up with TRBD1. V was clipped by 1 base and J by 10 bases; unmatched bases: 6. CDR1 SGHKS and CDR2 YYEKEE come from the germline V gene (reference sequence). The CDR3 is 13 amino acids. CDR3 protein: CASSLQGAIGAFF. CDR3 nucleotides: TGTGCCAGCAGCTTGCAGGGGGCCATCGGAGCTTTCTTT.

The rearrangement uses TRBV4-2 and TRBJ1-1; 11 nucleotides match TRBD1. J lost 6 bases, V lost 2 bases, and 2 bases had no gene match. Germline values: CDR1 LGHNA, CDR2 YNFKEQ. The CDR3 has 14 amino acids. CDR3 bases: TGTGCCAGCAGCCAACCGGGACAGGGGGCTGAAGCTTTCTTT. This sequence encodes CASSQPGQGAEAFF.

The rearrangement links TRBV5-1 to TRBJ1-1; D is uncertain. The CDR3 loop spans 13 amino acids. Germline CDR1 SGHRS, CDR2 YFSETQ. The V end was cut by 0 bases, the J end by 4 bases, with 7 bases between. The CDR3 is CASSLAGVTEAFF. The DNA of the CDR3 is TGCGCCAGCAGCTTGGCCGGGGTCACTGAAGCTTTCTTT.

The rearrangement links TRBV7-8 to TRBJ1-2; TRBD1 might be the D (5 bases). Trimming left V 4 bases short and J 6 bases short, with 24 bases between. CDR3 length equals 17 residues. Germline values: CDR1 SGHVS, CDR2 FQNEAQ. CDR3 loop: CASSSEPRVWEGNGYTF. CDR3 in DNA: TGTGCCAGCAGCTCGGAGCCCAGGGTATGGGAGGGTAATGGCTACACCTTC.

This rearrangement joins TRBV7-3 to TRBJ2-2, with 8 bases matching TRBD1. Germline values: CDR1 SGHTA, CDR2 FQGTGA. J lost 6 bases, V lost 5 bases, and 8 bases had no gene match. This CDR3 comprises 15 residues. The CDR3 sequence: CASSNAGGRAGELFF. CDR3 bases: TGTGCCAGCAGCAACGCAGGGGGCCGCGCCGGGGAGCTGTTTTTT.

This chain connects TRBV12-5 to TRBJ2-7; weak D call: TRBD2 (6 bases). Trimming removed 2 bases at V and 2 bases at J, with 16 bases between. CDR3 length equals 16 residues. Germline CDR1 LGHNT, CDR2 FRNRAP. This CDR3 reads CASGLRVRRGPYEQYF. Here the CDR3 DNA reads TGTGCTAGTGGTTTGCGGGTCCGGAGGGGTCCCTACGAGCAGTACTTC.

This chain links TRBV28 with TRBJ1-1, with D unresolved. V was shortened by 6 bases and J by 0 bases, with 17 bases between the two germline ends. The CDR3 is 16 residues long. Germline lookup yields CDR1 MDHEN and CDR2 SYDVKM. The CDR3 sequence: CASSPGGPLMNTEAFF. CDR3 bases: TGTGCCAGCAGCCCCGGAGGGCCGCTGATGAACACTGAAGCTTTCTTT.

This sequence joins TRBV19 and TRBJ2-1; TRBD2 might be the D (5 bases). Trimming cost V 4 bases and J 4 bases, with 11 bases left between them. Germline V gene data show CDR1 as LNHDA and CDR2 as SQIVND (reference sequence). This CDR3 is 14 amino acids long. Here the CDR3 reads CASSSLRGYNEQFF. Here the CDR3 DNA reads TGTGCCAGTAGTAGCCTCCGCGGGTACAATGAGCAGTTCTTC.

The chain joins TRBV29-1 to TRBJ2-3; D not resolved. This CDR3 spans 14 amino acids. The V end was cut by 5 bases, the J end by 1 base, with 13 bases between. CDR1 is SQVTM, CDR2 ANQGSEA, per germline. In DNA form, the CDR3 reads TGCAGCGTTCGCGAGAGTACTGGCACAGATACGCAGTATTTT. This translates into CSVRESTGTDTQYF.

The chain has TRBV30 and TRBJ2-5; unclear D gene. Germline CDR1 reads GTSNPN; CDR2 reads SVGIG (reference sequence). V dropped 4 bases and J dropped 5 bases, with 14 bases sitting between them. This CDR3 region has 13 residues. CDR3 sequence (DNA): TGTGCCTGGAACTCGGAGATATGGGAGACCCAGTACTTC. Protein sequence: CAWNSEIWETQYF.

The CDR3 reads CASTGQEAYEQYF. CDR3 nucleotide sequence: TGTGCCAGTACCGGACAGGAGGCCTACGAGCAGTACTTC. The J gene is TRBJ2-7, the V gene TRBV19; the match to TRBD1 covers 7 bases. After removal of 7 bases from V and 2 bases from J, the junction contained 5 bases not matched to a gene. The CDR3 is 13 amino acids. Germline V gene data show CDR1 as LNHDA and CDR2 as SQIVND (reference sequence).

V and J are TRBV25-1 and TRBJ2-5; 10 nucleotides align to TRBD2. Trimming at V came to 1 base and at J to 5 bases, leaving 7 bases not matched to a gene. CDR3 length equals 16 residues. Germline V gene sequence: CDR1 MGHDK, CDR2 SYGVNS. CDR3 nucleotides: TGTGCCAGCAGTGAATCTAGCGGGAGTTGGGGGGAGACCCAGTACTTC. Translated: CASSESSGSWGETQYF.

This sequence joins TRBV13 and TRBJ2-1; tentatively, D is TRBD2 (6 bases). Deletions cut 1 base from V and 8 bases from J, with 9 bases between. CDR1 and CDR2 (germline): PRHDT, FYEKMQ (reference sequence). The length of the CDR3 is 13 residues. Here the CDR3 reads CASSLVLADEQFF. For the CDR3, the DNA is TGTGCCAGCAGCTTAGTACTAGCCGATGAGCAGTTCTTC.

The V gene is TRBV4-2, the J gene TRBJ1-2; no clear D gene. There are 14 residues in the CDR3. Trimming shortened V by 0 bases and J by 2 bases, and 7 bases separated the two germline ends. Germline CDR1 and CDR2: LGHNA and YNFKEQ. CDR3 nucleotide sequence: TGTGCCAGCAGCCAAGATGAAGCGAACTATGGCTACACCTTC. Its translation: CASSQDEANYGYTF.

The CDR3 loop reads CASSLSGGVQYF. The CDR3 coding sequence is TGTGCCAGCAGTTTATCGGGGGGGGTCCAGTACTTC. The chain has TRBV27 and TRBJ2-5; 7 positions agree with TRBD2. The CDR3 has 12 residues. J was trimmed by 10 bases and V by 0 bases; bases with no gene match: 2. CDR1 is MNHEY, CDR2 SMNVEV, per germline (reference sequence).

The chain couples TRBV5-3 to TRBJ2-1, with 10 positions matching TRBD2. TRBV5-3 is assigned to the ORF class and has an uncertain function. J lost 6 bases, V lost 6 bases, and 15 bases had no gene match. The CDR3 is 17 residues long. The CDR3 region is CARIRLAGGPFVNEQFF. For the CDR3, the DNA is TGTGCCAGAATTCGGTTAGCGGGAGGCCCGTTCGTCAATGAGCAGTTCTTC.

This clone was recorded only once. CDR3 coding DNA: TGCAGCCTAGACCCGGGAGGGCAAGAGACCCAGTACTTC. Its protein is CSLDPGGQETQYF. The chain recombines TRBV29-1 with TRBJ2-5, with 8 bases identical to TRBD2. V lost 8 bases to trimming and J lost 2 bases; unmatched junction nucleotides: 7. There are 13 residues in the CDR3. Germline lookup yields CDR1 SQVTM and CDR2 ANQGSEA. Supplemented by reference TRBV29-1 and TRBJ2-5, the full variable domain reads SAVISQKPSRDICQRGTSLTIQCQVDSQVTMMFWYRQQPGQSLTLIATANQGSEATYESGFVIDKFPISRPNLTFSTLTVSNMSPEDSSIYLCSLDPGGQETQYFGPGTRLLVL.

The V gene is TRBV9, the J gene TRBJ2-6, with unresolved D. Looked up from germline, CDR1 is SGDLS and CDR2 is YYNGEE. The ends were cut back, 4 bases at V and 4 bases at J, with 12 bases in the middle. The CDR3 has 15 amino acids. The CDR3 region is CASSPGTLGANVLTF. In DNA form, the CDR3 reads TGTGCCAGCAGCCCCGGTACCCTCGGGGCCAACGTCCTGACTTTC.

The chain combines TRBV28 with TRBJ2-4; TRBD1 aligns across 8 bases. J was trimmed by 7 bases and V by 5 bases; bases with no gene match: 7. CDR1 and CDR2 from the germline V gene are MDHEN and SYDVKM. CDR3 length: 14 amino acids. This chain's CDR3 is CASSLQDRANIQYF. The CDR3 DNA is TGTGCCAGCAGTCTACAGGACAGGGCCAACATTCAGTACTTC.

The rearrangement joins TRBV28 to TRBJ1-2, with TRBD1 identical over 9 bases. The germline gives CDR1 MDHEN, CDR2 SYDVKM. V lost 6 bases and J lost 5; bases outside the gene matches: 7. The CDR3 sequence is 14 residues long. Here the CDR3 reads CASRPNRGLYGYTF. The CDR3 coding sequence is TGTGCCAGCAGACCCAACAGGGGGCTGTATGGCTACACCTTC.

This chain links TRBV4-1 with TRBJ2-7, with TRBD1 matching over 8 bases. The junction had 12 bases not matched to a gene; V was cut back by 3 bases and J by 2 bases. Germline V gene data show CDR1 as MGHRA and CDR2 as YSYEKL. This CDR3 comprises 17 residues. CDR3 sequence: CASSHTPRDRIPYEQYF. CDR3 nucleotides: TGCGCCAGCAGCCATACTCCGAGGGACAGGATCCCCTACGAGCAGTACTTC.

The V gene is TRBV2, the J gene TRBJ2-5; D possibly corresponds to TRBD2 (6 bases). In germline, CDR1 is SNHLY, CDR2 FYNNEI. V shed 6 bases and J shed 4 bases, with 18 bases lying between them. The CDR3 has 15 residues. CDR3 nucleotides: TGTGCCAGCAGGGCGCACGGGAGTTCGCGAGAGACCCAGTACTTC. This gives the protein CASRAHGSSRETQYF. Full variable domain (outside the CDR3, taken from reference TRBV2 and TRBJ2-5): EPEVTQTPSHQVTQMGQEVILRCVPISNHLYFYWYRQILGQKVEFLVSFYNNEISEKSEIFDDQFSVERPDGSNFTLKIRSTKLEDSAMYFCASRAHGSSRETQYFGPGTRLLVL.

This clone was seen once. The chain employs TRBV5-4 and TRBJ2-2, with 11 positions matching TRBD2. Germline V gives CDR1 SGHNT, CDR2 YYREEE (reference sequence). The CDR3 consists of 18 residues. J gave up 6 bases and V 4 bases, and 14 bases lay outside the gene matches. The CDR3 spells CASSPIALAGGPSGELFF. As DNA, the CDR3 is TGTGCCAGCAGCCCGATAGCTTTAGCGGGAGGGCCATCCGGGGAGCTGTTTTTT.

The chain combines TRBV19 with TRBJ1-1; D may be TRBD1 (6 bases). This CDR3 has 15 amino acids. Germline V CDR1 and CDR2: LNHDA, SQIVND (reference sequence). Trimming stripped 5 bases from V and 2 bases from J, with 15 bases between. The CDR3, as DNA: TGTGCCAGTAGTCCCCGAGGGGGGGCCAACACTGAAGCTTTCTTT. It is translated as CASSPRGGANTEAFF.

With regard to this clone: Mismatch with germline at one junction end may stem from a read error. The CDR3 nucleotides are TGTGCCACAAGACAGGGGATGAAGACTGAAGCTTTCTTT. This sequence encodes CATRQGMKTEAFF. This chain uses TRBV2 with TRBJ1-1, with TRBD1 identical over 8 bases. Per the germline V gene, CDR1 is SNHLY and CDR2 is FYNNEI. This CDR3 region has 13 residues.

The CDR3 loop reads CASSLGGSIIDEQYF. The CDR3 DNA sequence: TGTGCCAGCAGCTTAGGAGGGAGTATTATCGACGAGCAGTACTTC. The chain couples TRBV7-2 to TRBJ2-7; possibly TRBD2 for D (5 bases). Germline CDR1 is SGHTA and CDR2 is FQGNSA. Trimming took off 1 base at V and 5 bases at J, with 15 bases between the two ends. The CDR3 has 15 residues.